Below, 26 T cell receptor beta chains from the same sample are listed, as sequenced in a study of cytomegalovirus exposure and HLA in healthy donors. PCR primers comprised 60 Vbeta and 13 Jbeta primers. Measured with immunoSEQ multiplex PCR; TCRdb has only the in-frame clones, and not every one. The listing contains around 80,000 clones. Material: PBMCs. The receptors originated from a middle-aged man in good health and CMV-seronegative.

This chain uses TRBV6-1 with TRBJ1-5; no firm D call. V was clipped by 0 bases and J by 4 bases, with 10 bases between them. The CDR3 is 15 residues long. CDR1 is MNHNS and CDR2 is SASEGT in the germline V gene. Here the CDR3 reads CASSEARIGNQPQHF. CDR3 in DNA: TGTGCCAGCAGTGAAGCGCGGATAGGAAATCAGCCCCAGCATTTT.

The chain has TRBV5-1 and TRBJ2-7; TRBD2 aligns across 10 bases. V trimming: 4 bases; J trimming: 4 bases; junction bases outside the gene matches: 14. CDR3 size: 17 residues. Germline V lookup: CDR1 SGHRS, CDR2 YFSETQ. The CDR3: CASSAYRGLADVYEQYF. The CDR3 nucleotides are TGCGCCAGCAGCGCCTACCGAGGACTAGCGGATGTGTACGAGCAGTACTTC.

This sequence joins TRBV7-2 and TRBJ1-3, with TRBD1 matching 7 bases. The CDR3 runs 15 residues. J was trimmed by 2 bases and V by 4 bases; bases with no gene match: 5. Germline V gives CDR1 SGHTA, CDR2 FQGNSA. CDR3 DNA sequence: TGTGCCAGCAGCTCCACAGGGGTTACTGGAAACACCATATATTTT. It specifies CASSSTGVTGNTIYF.

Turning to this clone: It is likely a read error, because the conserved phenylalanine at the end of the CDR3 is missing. The CDR3 is CASSMWDRVLYGYTS. As DNA, the CDR3 is TGTGCCAGTAGTATGTGGGACAGGGTCCTCTATGGCTACACCTCC. V gene TRBV19 combines with J gene TRBJ1-2; 9 bases match TRBD1. V dropped 3 bases and J dropped 4; count of bases not matched to a gene: 6. CDR1 is LNHDA, CDR2 SQIVND, per germline (reference sequence). The CDR3 spans 15 residues.

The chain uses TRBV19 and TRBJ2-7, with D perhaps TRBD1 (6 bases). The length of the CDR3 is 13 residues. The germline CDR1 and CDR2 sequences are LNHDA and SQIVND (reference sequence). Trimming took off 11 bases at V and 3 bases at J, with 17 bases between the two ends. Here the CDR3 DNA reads TGTGCCTCAGTGGGGGCGACCGGCTACGAGCAGTACTTC. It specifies CASVGATGYEQYF. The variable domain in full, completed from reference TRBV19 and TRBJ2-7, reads DGGITQSPKYLFRKEGQNVTLSCEQNLNHDAMYWYRQDPGQGLRLIYYSQIVNDFQKGDIAEGYSVSREKKESFPLTVTSAQKNPTAFYLCASVGATGYEQYFGPGTRLTVT.

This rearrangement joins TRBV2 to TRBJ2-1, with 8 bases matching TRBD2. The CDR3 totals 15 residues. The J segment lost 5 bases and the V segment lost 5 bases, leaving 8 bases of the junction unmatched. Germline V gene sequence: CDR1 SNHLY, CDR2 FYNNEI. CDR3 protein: CASSPTSGLNNEQFF. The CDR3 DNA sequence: TGTGCCAGCAGTCCCACTAGCGGACTAAACAATGAGCAGTTCTTC.

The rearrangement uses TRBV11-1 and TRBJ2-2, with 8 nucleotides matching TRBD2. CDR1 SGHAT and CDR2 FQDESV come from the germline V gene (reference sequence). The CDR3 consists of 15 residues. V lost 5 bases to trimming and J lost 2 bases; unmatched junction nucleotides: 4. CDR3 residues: CASSPTSGNTGELFF. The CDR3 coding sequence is TGTGCCAGCAGCCCTACTAGCGGAAACACCGGGGAGCTGTTTTTT.

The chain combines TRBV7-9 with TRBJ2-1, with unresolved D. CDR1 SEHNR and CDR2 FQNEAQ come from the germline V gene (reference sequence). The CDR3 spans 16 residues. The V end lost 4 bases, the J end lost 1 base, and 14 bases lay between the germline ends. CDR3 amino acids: CASSSYETNSYNEQFF. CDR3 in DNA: TGTGCCAGCAGCTCCTACGAGACAAATTCCTACAATGAGCAGTTCTTC. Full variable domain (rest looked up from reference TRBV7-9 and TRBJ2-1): DTGVSQNPRHKITKRGQNVTFRCDPISEHNRLYWYRQTLGQGPEFLTYFQNEAQLEKSRLLSDRFSAERPKGSFSTLEIQRTEQGDSAMYLCASSSYETNSYNEQFFGPGTRLTVL.

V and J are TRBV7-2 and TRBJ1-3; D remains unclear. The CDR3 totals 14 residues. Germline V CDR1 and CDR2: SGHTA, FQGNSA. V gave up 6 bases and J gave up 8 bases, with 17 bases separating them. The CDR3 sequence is CASRRLSGKDTIYF. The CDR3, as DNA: TGTGCCAGCAGACGCCTTTCGGGGAAGGACACCATATATTTT.

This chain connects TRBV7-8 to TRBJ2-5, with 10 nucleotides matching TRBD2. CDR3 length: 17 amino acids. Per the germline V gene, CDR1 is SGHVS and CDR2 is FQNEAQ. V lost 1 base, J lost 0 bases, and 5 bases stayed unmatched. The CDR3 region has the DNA TGTGCCAGCAGCTTAGGGCCGGGACTAGCGAACCAAGAGACCCAGTACTTC. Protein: CASSLGPGLANQETQYF.

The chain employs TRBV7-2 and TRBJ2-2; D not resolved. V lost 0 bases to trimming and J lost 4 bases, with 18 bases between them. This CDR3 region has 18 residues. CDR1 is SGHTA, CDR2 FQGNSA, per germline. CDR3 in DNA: TGTGCCAGCAGCTTAGCGGTGCATGGCGGCGGTGGCACCGGGGAGCTGTTTTTT. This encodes CASSLAVHGGGGTGELFF.

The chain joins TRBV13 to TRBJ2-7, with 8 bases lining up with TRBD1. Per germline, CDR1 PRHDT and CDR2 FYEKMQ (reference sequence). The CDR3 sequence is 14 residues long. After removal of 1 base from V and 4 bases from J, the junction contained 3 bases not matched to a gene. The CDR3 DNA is TGTGCCAGCAGCTTAGCGGACAGGGTTTACGAGCAGTACTTC. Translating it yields CASSLADRVYEQYF.

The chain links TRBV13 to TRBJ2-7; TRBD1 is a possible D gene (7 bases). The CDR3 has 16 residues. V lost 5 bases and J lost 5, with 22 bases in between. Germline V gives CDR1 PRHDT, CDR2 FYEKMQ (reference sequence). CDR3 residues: CASSPLMEGAVNEQYF. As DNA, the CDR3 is TGTGCCAGCAGCCCCCTTATGGAGGGGGCGGTCAACGAGCAGTACTTC.

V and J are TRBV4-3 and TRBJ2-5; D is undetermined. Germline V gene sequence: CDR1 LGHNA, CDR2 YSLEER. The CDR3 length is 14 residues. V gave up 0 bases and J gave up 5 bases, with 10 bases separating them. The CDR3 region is CASSQDFSEETQYF. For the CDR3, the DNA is TGCGCCAGCAGCCAAGATTTTTCGGAGGAGACCCAGTACTTC.

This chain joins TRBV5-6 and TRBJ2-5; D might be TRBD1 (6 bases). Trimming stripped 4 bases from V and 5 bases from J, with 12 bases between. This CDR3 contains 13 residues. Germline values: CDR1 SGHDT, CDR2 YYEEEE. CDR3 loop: CASSIQGTETQYF. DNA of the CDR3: TGTGCCAGCAGCATACAGGGTACTGAGACCCAGTACTTC.

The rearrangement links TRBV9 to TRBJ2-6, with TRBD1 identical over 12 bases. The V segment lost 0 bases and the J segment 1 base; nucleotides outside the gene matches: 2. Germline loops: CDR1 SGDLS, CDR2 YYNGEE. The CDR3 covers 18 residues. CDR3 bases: TGTGCCAGCAGCGTAGTGGGACAGGGGGCTTCTGGGGCCAACGTCCTGACTTTC. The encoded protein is CASSVVGQGASGANVLTF.

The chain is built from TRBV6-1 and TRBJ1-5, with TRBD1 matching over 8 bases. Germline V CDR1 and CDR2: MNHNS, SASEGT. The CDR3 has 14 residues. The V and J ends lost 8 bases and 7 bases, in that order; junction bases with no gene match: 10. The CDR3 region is CASSDRELLQPQHF. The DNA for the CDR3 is TGTGCCAGCTCGGACAGGGAGCTTTTGCAGCCCCAGCATTTT.

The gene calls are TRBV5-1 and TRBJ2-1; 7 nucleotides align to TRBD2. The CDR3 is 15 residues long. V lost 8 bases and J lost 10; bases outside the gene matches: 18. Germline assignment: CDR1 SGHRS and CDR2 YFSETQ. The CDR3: CASGETSPSKGEQFF. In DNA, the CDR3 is TGCGCCAGTGGGGAGACTAGCCCTAGTAAGGGGGAGCAGTTCTTC.

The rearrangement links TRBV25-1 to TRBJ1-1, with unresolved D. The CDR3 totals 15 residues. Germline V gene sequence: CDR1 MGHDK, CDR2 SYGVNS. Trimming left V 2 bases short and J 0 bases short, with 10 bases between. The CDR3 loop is CASSEGGSLNTEAFF. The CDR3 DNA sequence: TGTGCCAGCAGTGAAGGAGGCAGCTTGAACACTGAAGCTTTCTTT. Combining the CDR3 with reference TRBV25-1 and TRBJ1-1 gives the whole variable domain EADIYQTPRYLVIGTGKKITLECSQTMGHDKMYWYQQDPGMELHLIHYSYGVNSTEKGDLSSESTVSRIRTEHFPLTLESARPSHTSQYLCASSEGGSLNTEAFFGQGTRLTVV.

The CDR3 loop reads CASSTRRQGPFGTNEKLFF. The CDR3, as DNA: TGTGCCAGCAGCACCAGGAGACAGGGGCCGTTTGGAACTAATGAAAAACTGTTTTTT. V usage is TRBV5-5 and J usage is TRBJ1-4; 8 nucleotides match TRBD1. This CDR3 contains 19 residues. With 4 bases clipped from V and 1 base from J, the junction kept 15 bases outside the gene matches. Per germline, CDR1 SGHKS and CDR2 YYEKEE (reference sequence).

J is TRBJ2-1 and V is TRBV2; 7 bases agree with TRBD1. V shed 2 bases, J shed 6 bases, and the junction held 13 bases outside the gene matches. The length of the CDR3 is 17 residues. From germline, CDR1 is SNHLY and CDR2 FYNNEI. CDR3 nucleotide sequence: TGTGCCAGCAGTGAATTAACAGGGGTGAGGGGAAGCAATGAGCAGTTCTTC. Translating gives CASSELTGVRGSNEQFF. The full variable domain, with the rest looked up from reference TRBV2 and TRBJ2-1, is EPEVTQTPSHQVTQMGQEVILRCVPISNHLYFYWYRQILGQKVEFLVSFYNNEISEKSEIFDDQFSVERPDGSNFTLKIRSTKLEDSAMYFCASSELTGVRGSNEQFFGPGTRLTVL.

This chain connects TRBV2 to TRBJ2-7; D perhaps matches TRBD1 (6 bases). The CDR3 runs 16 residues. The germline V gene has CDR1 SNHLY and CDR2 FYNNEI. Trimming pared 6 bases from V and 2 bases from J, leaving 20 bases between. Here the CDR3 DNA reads TGTGCCAGCAGGGCCAAGGACGGGACATCAACCTACGAGCAGTACTTC. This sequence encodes CASRAKDGTSTYEQYF.

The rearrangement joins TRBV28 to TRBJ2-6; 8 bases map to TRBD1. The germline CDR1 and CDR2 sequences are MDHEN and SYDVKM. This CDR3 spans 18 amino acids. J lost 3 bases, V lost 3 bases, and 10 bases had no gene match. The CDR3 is CASSLTGAGYSGANVLTF. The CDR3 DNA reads TGTGCCAGCAGTTTGACAGGGGCAGGGTATAGTGGGGCCAACGTCCTGACTTTC.

CDR3 coding DNA: TGTGCCAGCACGGGGCGGGGACCCCAAGAGACCCAGTACTTC. This sequence encodes CASTGRGPQETQYF. The genes are TRBV6-5 and TRBJ2-5; D possibly corresponds to TRBD2 (6 bases). Trimming took 7 bases from V and 1 from J, leaving 13 bases between them. This CDR3 contains 14 residues. Germline values: CDR1 MNHEY, CDR2 SVGAGI.

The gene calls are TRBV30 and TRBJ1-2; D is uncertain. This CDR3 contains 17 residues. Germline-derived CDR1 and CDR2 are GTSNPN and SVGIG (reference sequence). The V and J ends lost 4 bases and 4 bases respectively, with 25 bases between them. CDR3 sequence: CAWNDKGLSIRSYGYTF. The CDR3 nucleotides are TGTGCCTGGAACGACAAAGGACTCTCTATTAGGAGCTATGGCTACACCTTC. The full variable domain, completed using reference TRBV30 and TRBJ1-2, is SQTIHQWPATLVQPVGSPLSLECTVEGTSNPNLYWYRQAAGRGLQLLFYSVGIGQISSEVPQNLSASRPQDRQFILSSKKLLLSDSGFYLCAWNDKGLSIRSYGYTFGSGTRLTVV.

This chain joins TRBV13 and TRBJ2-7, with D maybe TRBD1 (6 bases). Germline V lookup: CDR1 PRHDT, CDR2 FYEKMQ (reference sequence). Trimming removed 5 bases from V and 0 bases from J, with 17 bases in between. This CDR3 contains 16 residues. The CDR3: CASSHHGRTASYEQYF. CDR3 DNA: TGTGCCAGCAGCCATCATGGCCGGACAGCCTCCTACGAGCAGTACTTC.